This entry is about one TCR beta chain. This sample was taken from a study of control samples from healthy donors and cancer patients. The CDR3 contains 14 residues. Germline trimming cut 7 bases from V and 1 base from J; bases unmatched to any gene: 5. Germline CDR1 and CDR2: SGDLS and YYNGEE. Method: immunoSEQ multiplex PCR; TCRdb's copy keeps in-frame clones and lacks some. The data show 95,000 to 120,000 clones, with about 80% seen just once and approximately 6.7% held by the top ten. The receptor was isolated from a man between 18 and 29 years old in good health. Sequencing was done on a sample of blood. The chain carries TRBV9 and TRBJ2-1; 7 nucleotides line up with TRBD1. The CDR3 coding sequence is TGTGCCAGCGCTAAGGGGGCATCCTACAATGAGCAGTTCTTC. Translating it yields CASAKGASYNEQFF.